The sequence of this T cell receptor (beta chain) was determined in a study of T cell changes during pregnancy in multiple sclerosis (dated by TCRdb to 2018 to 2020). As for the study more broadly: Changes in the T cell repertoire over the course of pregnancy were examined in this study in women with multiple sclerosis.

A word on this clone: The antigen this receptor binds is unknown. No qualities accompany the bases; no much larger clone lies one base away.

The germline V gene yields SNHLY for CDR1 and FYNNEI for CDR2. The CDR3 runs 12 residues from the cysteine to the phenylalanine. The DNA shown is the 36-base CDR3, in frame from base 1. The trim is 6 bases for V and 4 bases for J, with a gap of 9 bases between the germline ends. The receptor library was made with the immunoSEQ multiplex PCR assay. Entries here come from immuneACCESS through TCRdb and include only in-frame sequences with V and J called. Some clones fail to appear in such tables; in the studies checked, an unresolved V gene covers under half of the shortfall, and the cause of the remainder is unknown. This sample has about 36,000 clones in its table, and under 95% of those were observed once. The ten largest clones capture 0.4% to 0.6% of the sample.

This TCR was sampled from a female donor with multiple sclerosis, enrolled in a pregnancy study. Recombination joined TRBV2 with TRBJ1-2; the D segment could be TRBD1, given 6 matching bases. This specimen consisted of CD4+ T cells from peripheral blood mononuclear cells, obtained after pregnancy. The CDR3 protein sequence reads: CASSQQGYGYTF. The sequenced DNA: TGTGCCAGCAGCCAACAGGGCTATGGCTACACCTTC.